These T cell receptor beta chains were read from a single sample in a study of OX40 agonist ivuxolimab in advanced cancers. Measured with immunoSEQ multiplex PCR; TCRdb has only the in-frame clones, and not every one. The table records about 18,000 clones, 80% to 90% of them present only once. The sample here was CD4+ or CD8+ T cells sorted from blood, taken in a trial of the OX40 agonist ivuxolimab. The receptors were gathered from an adult with an advanced solid tumor such as melanoma, head and neck, liver or kidney cancer. Both conserved end residues are part of each CDR3. The order of the fields is J gene, V gene, clone size, D gene, CDR3 protein, CDR3 DNA. The D gene is left open where the match is weak. For some rows the clone size is stated as once, few or many, or as a class when expanded; others skip it.

j_call: TRBJ1-5; v_call: TRBV7-6; clone_size: few; d_call: NA; cdr3_aa: CASSLGGDRRNQPQHF; cdr3_nt: TGTGCCAGCAGCTTAGGGGGGGATAGGCGCAATCAGCCCCAGCATTTT
j_call: TRBJ2-7; v_call: TRBV6-1; clone_size: NA; d_call: NA; cdr3_aa: CASSTDRRGNYEQYF; cdr3_nt: TGTGCCAGCAGCACCGACAGGAGAGGAAACTACGAGCAGTACTTC
j_call: TRBJ2-7; v_call: TRBV13; clone_size: NA; d_call: TRBD2; cdr3_aa: CASSLYKSGTTPNEQYF; cdr3_nt: TGTGCCAGCAGCTTATACAAAAGCGGGACTACTCCCAACGAGCAGTACTTC
j_call: TRBJ2-3; v_call: TRBV10-3; clone_size: NA; d_call: TRBD2; cdr3_aa: CAISETGAGASSTDTQYF; cdr3_nt: TGTGCCATCAGTGAGACAGGAGCGGGGGCGTCTAGCACAGATACGCAGTATTTT
j_call: TRBJ2-7; v_call: TRBV9; clone_size: NA; d_call: NA; cdr3_aa: CASSVAGTSDEQYF; cdr3_nt: TGTGCCAGCAGCGTAGCCGGGACATCGGACGAGCAGTACTTC
j_call: TRBJ1-1; v_call: TRBV28; clone_size: NA; d_call: NA; cdr3_aa: CASSLGRNTEAFF; cdr3_nt: TGTGCCAGCAGTTTGGGCAGAAACACTGAAGCTTTCTTT
j_call: TRBJ2-2; v_call: TRBV7-9; clone_size: NA; d_call: TRBD1; cdr3_aa: CASSFATGGVDTGELFF; cdr3_nt: TGTGCCAGCAGCTTCGCCACAGGGGGAGTTGACACCGGGGAGCTGTTTTTT
j_call: TRBJ1-1; v_call: TRBV12-2; clone_size: NA; d_call: NA; cdr3_aa: CASRLGGGGAYTEAFF; cdr3_nt: TGTGCAAGTCGCTTGGGAGGTGGAGGGGCCTACACTGAAGCTTTCTTT
j_call: TRBJ2-3; v_call: TRBV13; clone_size: NA; d_call: NA; cdr3_aa: CASSFSGTDTQYF; cdr3_nt: TGTGCCAGCAGCTTTTCCGGAACAGATACGCAGTATTTT
j_call: TRBJ2-7; v_call: TRBV6-5; clone_size: NA; d_call: NA; cdr3_aa: CASSYTTGITYEQYF; cdr3_nt: TGTGCCAGCAGTTACACCACCGGGATTACCTACGAGCAGTACTTC
j_call: TRBJ2-3; v_call: TRBV27; clone_size: NA; d_call: NA; cdr3_aa: CASSALARSTDTQYF; cdr3_nt: TGTGCCAGCAGTGCGCTAGCTCGTAGCACAGATACGCAGTATTTT
j_call: TRBJ1-5; v_call: TRBV19; clone_size: NA; d_call: TRBD1; cdr3_aa: CASRDRGGDQLQHF; cdr3_nt: TGTGCCAGCCGAGACAGGGGTGGAGATCAGCTCCAGCATTTT
j_call: TRBJ2-3; v_call: TRBV9; clone_size: NA; d_call: TRBD2; cdr3_aa: CASSVVAGGPGDTQYF; cdr3_nt: TGTGCCAGCAGCGTAGTGGCGGGAGGGCCAGGAGATACGCAGTATTTT
j_call: TRBJ2-5; v_call: TRBV4-1; clone_size: once; d_call: NA; cdr3_aa: CASSQDLETQYF; cdr3_nt: TGCGCCAGCAGCCAAGATTTAGAGACCCAGTACTTC
j_call: TRBJ2-3; v_call: TRBV2; clone_size: NA; d_call: TRBD2; cdr3_aa: CASTQGDPSGADTQYF; cdr3_nt: TGTGCCAGCACCCAAGGGGATCCTAGCGGGGCAGATACGCAGTATTTT
j_call: TRBJ2-1; v_call: TRBV5-1; clone_size: NA; d_call: TRBD2; cdr3_aa: CASSWGTSGLSSYNEQFF; cdr3_nt: TGCGCCAGCAGCTGGGGGACTAGCGGGTTGAGCTCCTACAATGAGCAGTTCTTC
j_call: TRBJ2-7; v_call: TRBV2; clone_size: NA; d_call: TRBD1; cdr3_aa: CASNTQGYEQYF; cdr3_nt: TGTGCCAGCAACACACAGGGGTACGAGCAGTACTTC
j_call: TRBJ2-3; v_call: TRBV28; clone_size: NA; d_call: TRBD1; cdr3_aa: CASSEPGQGVDTQYF; cdr3_nt: TGTGCCAGCAGCGAACCGGGACAGGGAGTAGATACGCAGTATTTT
j_call: TRBJ2-7; v_call: TRBV7-2; clone_size: NA; d_call: NA; cdr3_aa: CASSLSGSLSYEQYF; cdr3_nt: TGTGCCAGCAGCTTAAGTGGGAGCCTCTCCTACGAGCAGTACTTC
j_call: TRBJ1-3; v_call: TRBV6-1; clone_size: NA; d_call: NA; cdr3_aa: CASSDEVASGNTIYF; cdr3_nt: TGTGCCAGCAGTGACGAAGTGGCATCTGGAAACACCATATATTTT
j_call: TRBJ2-7; v_call: TRBV28; clone_size: NA; d_call: TRBD1; cdr3_aa: CASSFEAGQGRWQYF; cdr3_nt: TGTGCCAGCAGTTTTGAGGCGGGACAGGGTCGTTGGCAGTACTTC
j_call: TRBJ1-5; v_call: TRBV28; clone_size: NA; d_call: NA; cdr3_aa: CASSPGEWDNQPQHF; cdr3_nt: TGTGCCAGCAGCCCAGGGGAGTGGGACAATCAGCCCCAGCATTTT
j_call: TRBJ1-2; v_call: TRBV27; clone_size: NA; d_call: NA; cdr3_aa: CASSLGGATYGYTF; cdr3_nt: TGTGCCAGCAGCCTCGGAGGGGCCACCTATGGCTACACCTTC
j_call: TRBJ2-7; v_call: TRBV30; clone_size: NA; d_call: NA; cdr3_aa: CPESCGVDSYEQYF; cdr3_nt: TGTCCCGAGTCTTGCGGGGTTGACTCCTACGAGCAGTACTTC
j_call: TRBJ2-1; v_call: TRBV19; clone_size: NA; d_call: TRBD2; cdr3_aa: CASSDAGGYNEQFF; cdr3_nt: TGTGCCAGTAGTGACGCGGGAGGGTACAATGAGCAGTTCTTC
j_call: TRBJ2-7; v_call: TRBV21-1; clone_size: NA; d_call: NA; cdr3_aa: CASIKIVGLAGSYEQYF; cdr3_nt: TGTGCCAGCATAAAAATAGTGGGACTAGCGGGGAGCTACGAGCAGTACTTC
j_call: TRBJ2-5; v_call: TRBV27; clone_size: NA; d_call: NA; cdr3_aa: CASSLSQGMETQYF; cdr3_nt: TGTGCCAGCAGTTTAAGTCAGGGGATGGAGACCCAGTACTTC
j_call: TRBJ2-5; v_call: TRBV7-8; clone_size: NA; d_call: TRBD2; cdr3_aa: CASRLQGLGGVKTQYF; cdr3_nt: TGTGCCAGCAGGCTTCAGGGACTAGGAGGAGTGAAGACCCAGTACTTC
j_call: TRBJ2-7; v_call: TRBV27; clone_size: NA; d_call: NA; cdr3_aa: CASSPSGSIYEQYF; cdr3_nt: TGTGCCAGCAGTCCCTCAGGGAGTATCTACGAGCAGTACTTC
j_call: TRBJ2-7; v_call: TRBV27; clone_size: medium-sized; d_call: NA; cdr3_aa: CASSPQGGEQYF; cdr3_nt: TGTGCCAGCAGTCCGCAGGGCGGGGAGCAGTACTTC
j_call: TRBJ2-7; v_call: TRBV2; clone_size: NA; d_call: TRBD1; cdr3_aa: CASSGTGFHEQYF; cdr3_nt: TGTGCCAGCAGTGGGACAGGGTTCCACGAGCAGTACTTC